This paragraph covers one T cell receptor beta chain sequence. These data are taken from a study of cytomegalovirus exposure and HLA in healthy donors. 60 Vbeta and 13 Jbeta primers were used in PCR. Only in-frame clones appear in the TCRdb table, and some are missing; sequencing was by immunoSEQ multiplex PCR. The sample table sets out fewer than 250,000 clones. The germline gives CDR1 MNHNY, CDR2 SVGAGI (reference sequence). CDR3 size: 15 residues. The V gene end was trimmed by 5 bases and the J gene end by 1 base; junction bases not matched to a gene: 7. The donors, nominally healthy at sampling, likely had unrecorded immune exposures.

V usage is TRBV6-6 and J usage is TRBJ1-2; 7 bases are shared with TRBD1. The TCR comes from a woman aged 25 to 39 in good health and CMV-seropositive. The sequenced sample was PBMCs. The CDR3, as DNA: TGTGCCAGCAGTGGTCGACAGGGACTTAACTATGGCTACACCTTC. It encodes CASSGRQGLNYGYTF.